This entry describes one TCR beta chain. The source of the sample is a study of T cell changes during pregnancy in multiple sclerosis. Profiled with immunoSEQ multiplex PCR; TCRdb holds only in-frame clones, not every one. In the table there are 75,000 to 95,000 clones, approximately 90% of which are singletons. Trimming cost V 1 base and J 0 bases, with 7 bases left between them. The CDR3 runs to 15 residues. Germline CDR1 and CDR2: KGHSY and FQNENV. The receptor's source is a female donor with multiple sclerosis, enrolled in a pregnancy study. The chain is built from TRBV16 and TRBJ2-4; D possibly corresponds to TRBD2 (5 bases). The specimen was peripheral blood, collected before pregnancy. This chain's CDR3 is CASSQFGGAKNIQYF. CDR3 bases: TGTGCCAGCAGCCAATTCGGAGGAGCCAAAAACATTCAGTACTTC.